The T cell receptor beta chain described here comes from a study of blood T cells in healthy people across ages. Overall study results and limits: Age showed a roughly linear inverse relationship with TCR beta diversity per million T cells.

This clonotype was counted a few times. Its cognate antigen is unknown. Germline CDR1 and CDR2: DFQATT and SNEGSKA (reference sequence). V lost 6 bases to trimming and J lost 0 bases; unmatched junction nucleotides: 11. The CDR3 sequence is 15 residues long. Primers used in a second PCR of roughly 6 to 12 cycles were a sample-barcoded 5' primer and a J-beta primer mix. TCRdb reprocessed the 5' RACE reads via MiXCR and lists one record per CDR3 protein. The sample lists hundreds of thousands of distinct CDR3 sequences, approximately 25% seen once, with approximately 8.7% in the top ten. The data also belong to a second study, concerning T cells of mothers and their children. From that study: Each 15 ul cDNA reaction used approximately 1.5 ug RNA; all RNA was used.

Sequencing was performed on blood. This receptor was obtained from a boy aged 5-17 years in good health. The chain couples TRBV20-1 to TRBJ2-7, with 7 bases fitting TRBD2. DNA of the CDR3: TGCAGTGCCTCAAGCGTCAGCGGGAACTCCTACGAGCAGTACTTC. Translating gives CSASSVSGNSYEQYF.